This is a list of T cell receptor beta chains from one sample in a study of T cell responses to AZD1222 COVID-19 vaccine. Profiling relied on immunoSEQ multiplex PCR, and the TCRdb table lists in-frame clones only, not all of them. Here the sample spans 95,000 to 150,000 clones, about 88% being singletons. The sequencing used peripheral blood, collected 28 days after the second AZD1222 dose. All receptors derive from an adult who received the AZD1222 COVID-19 vaccine. The CDR3 runs from the conserved cysteine through the conserved F or W. A D gene is named only where the DNA matches it firmly. Only part of the rows carry a size: once, few, many, or a class if the clone is expanded.

j_call	cdr3_length	d_call	v_call	clone_size	cdr3_aa	cdr3_nt
TRBJ1-2	12	-	TRBV9	-	CASSQGLGGYTF	TGTGCCAGCAGCCAAGGGCTAGGTGGCTACACCTTC
TRBJ1-4	13	TRBD1	TRBV5-4	-	CASSFGQAEKLFF	TGTGCCAGCAGCTTTGGACAGGCTGAAAAACTGTTTTTT
TRBJ1-1	13	TRBD1	TRBV7-2	-	CASFGTGNTEAFF	TGTGCCAGCTTTGGGACAGGGAACACTGAAGCTTTCTTT
TRBJ1-1	16	TRBD1	TRBV5-1	once	CASRFLPGTGETEAFF	TGCGCCAGCAGGTTTCTCCCCGGGACAGGGGAGACTGAAGCTTTCTTT
TRBJ1-2	15	TRBD1	TRBV4-3	-	CASSQGTGGGYGYTF	TGCGCCAGCAGCCAAGGGACAGGGGGTGGCTATGGCTACACCTTC
TRBJ1-6	13	-	TRBV21-1	-	CASPEAANSPLHF	TGTGCCAGCCCCGAGGCAGCTAATTCACCCCTCCACTTT
TRBJ1-2	14	-	TRBV5-8	-	CASRLGRAHYGYTF	TGTGCCAGCAGATTGGGGAGGGCTCACTATGGCTACACCTTC
TRBJ2-7	14	TRBD1	TRBV6-5	-	CASSQRTGTHEQYF	TGTGCCAGCAGTCAAAGGACAGGGACCCACGAGCAGTACTTC
TRBJ2-2	14	-	TRBV30	-	CAWSVMGDTGELFF	TGTGCCTGGAGTGTAATGGGAGACACCGGGGAGCTGTTTTTT
TRBJ1-1	12	-	TRBV29-1	-	CSASGGDTEAFF	TGCAGCGCGTCCGGGGGCGACACTGAAGCTTTCTTT
TRBJ2-6	15	-	TRBV9	-	CASRRDTSGANVLTF	TGTGCCAGCAGGCGGGACACCTCTGGGGCCAACGTCCTGACTTTC
TRBJ1-2	14	-	TRBV6-5	-	CASSYWRRSYGYTF	TGTGCCAGCAGTTACTGGCGGAGGAGCTATGGCTACACCTTC
TRBJ2-1	15	-	TRBV7-6	once	CASSLGGQIYNEQFF	TGTGCCAGCAGCTTAGGCGGACAGATATACAATGAGCAGTTCTTC
TRBJ2-7	15	-	TRBV6-1	-	CASSEGPRATYEQYF	TGTGCCAGCAGTGAGGGTCCACGCGCAACCTACGAGCAGTACTTC
TRBJ2-1	16	TRBD2	TRBV15	-	CATSRDRAGGSNEQFF	TGTGCCACCAGCAGAGATCGTGCGGGGGGGTCTAATGAGCAGTTCTTC
TRBJ2-1	16	TRBD2	TRBV6-5	-	CASSSPLAESYNEQFF	TGTGCCAGCAGTTCCCCACTAGCGGAATCCTACAATGAGCAGTTCTTC
TRBJ2-2	15	-	TRBV6-5	few	CASRKGGQGSGELFF	TGTGCCAGCAGGAAAGGGGGGCAGGGGAGCGGGGAGCTGTTTTTT
TRBJ2-1	15	TRBD2	TRBV4-3	-	CASSQVGGGYNEQFF	TGCGCCAGCAGCCAAGTCGGGGGGGGATACAATGAGCAGTTCTTC
TRBJ2-3	16	-	TRBV5-4	-	CASSTLMGANTDTQYF	TGTGCCAGCAGTACCTTAATGGGCGCAAACACAGATACGCAGTATTTT
TRBJ1-2	11	TRBD1	TRBV12-3/TRBV12-4	-	CASSLGQGHTF	TGTGCCAGCAGTTTGGGACAGGGACACACCTTC
TRBJ2-5	16	TRBD2	TRBV2	-	CASRRRSGGDQETQYF	TGTGCCAGCAGGAGGAGGAGCGGGGGGGACCAAGAGACCCAGTACTTC
TRBJ1-1	14	TRBD1	TRBV2	-	CASSEEQGATEAFF	TGTGCCAGCAGTGAAGAACAGGGGGCCACTGAAGCTTTCTTT
TRBJ2-2	15	-	TRBV4-3	-	CASSQENTLTGELFF	TGCGCCAGCAGCCAAGAGAACACACTCACCGGGGAGCTGTTTTTT
TRBJ2-5	13	-	TRBV11-2	-	CASSRRERETQYF	TGTGCCAGCAGCCGTCGGGAGCGAGAGACCCAGTACTTC
TRBJ1-2	13	-	TRBV21-1	few	CASTTGTGVGYTF	TGTGCCAGCACCACCGGGACAGGGGTAGGCTACACCTTC
TRBJ1-4	13	-	TRBV7-2	-	CASSLKWGEKLFF	TGTGCCAGCAGCTTAAAGTGGGGGGAAAAACTGTTTTTT
TRBJ2-2	14	-	TRBV6-5	-	CASNTEAHTGELFF	TGTGCCAGCAATACAGAAGCTCACACCGGGGAGCTGTTTTTT
TRBJ2-7	12	-	TRBV11-3	-	CASSLGQGEQYF	TGTGCCAGCAGCTTAGGCCAGGGGGAGCAGTACTTC
TRBJ1-1	15	-	TRBV6-5	-	CASSRAGSGGTEAFF	TGTGCCAGCAGCCGTGCGGGATCTGGAGGGACTGAAGCTTTCTTT
TRBJ1-1	16	-	TRBV4-1	-	CASSLGREPMNTEAFF	TGCGCCAGCAGCCTAGGTAGGGAACCTATGAACACTGAAGCTTTCTTT
TRBJ1-2	13	-	TRBV19	once	CASSITGLDGYTF	TGTGCCAGTAGTATAACAGGGTTGGACGGCTACACCTTC
TRBJ1-2	14	TRBD1	TRBV29-1	-	CSVDRDSLNYGYTF	TGCAGCGTTGACAGGGACAGCCTTAACTATGGCTACACCTTC
TRBJ1-1	12	-	TRBV7-9	few	CASSRGLAEAFF	TGTGCCAGCAGCCGGGGGTTAGCTGAAGCTTTCTTT
TRBJ1-1	15	TRBD1	TRBV19	-	CASSMTGGAYAEAFF	TGTGCCAGTAGTATGACAGGGGGCGCGTATGCTGAAGCTTTCTTT
TRBJ1-2	13	TRBD1	TRBV6-5	-	CASLRGGGAGYTF	TGTGCCAGCCTCCGAGGAGGGGGCGCAGGCTACACCTTC
TRBJ2-1	13	-	TRBV15	-	CATGTMQHNEQFF	TGTGCCACCGGAACGATGCAGCACAATGAGCAGTTCTTC
TRBJ2-3	15	TRBD2	TRBV27	-	CASSPPGGSPDTQYF	TGTGCCAGCAGTCCACCGGGGGGTTCCCCAGATACGCAGTATTTT
TRBJ1-3	13	-	TRBV3-1/TRBV3-2	-	CASSQASGNTIYF	TGTGCCAGCAGCCAAGCCTCTGGAAACACCATATATTTT
TRBJ2-2	15	-	TRBV7-7	-	CASSAKQATTGELFF	TGTGCTAGCAGCGCAAAACAGGCGACCACCGGGGAGCTGTTTTTT
TRBJ2-3	14	-	TRBV5-1	-	CASRQGASTDTQYF	TGCGCCAGCAGACAAGGGGCTAGCACAGATACGCAGTATTTT
TRBJ2-5	16	TRBD2	TRBV6-5	-	CASSYSGLGYGETQYF	TGTGCCAGCAGTTACTCGGGACTAGGGTATGGGGAGACCCAGTACTTC
TRBJ1-1	14	-	TRBV30	-	CAWSVVYTNTEAFF	TGTGCCTGGAGTGTGGTTTACACTAACACTGAAGCTTTCTTT
TRBJ1-1	15	-	TRBV27	few	CASSLSEAVNTEAFF	TGTGCCAGCAGTTTATCGGAAGCGGTAAACACTGAAGCTTTCTTT
TRBJ1-2	13	-	TRBV7-9	-	CASSLELGHGYTF	TGTGCCAGCAGCTTGGAGCTTGGTCATGGCTACACCTTC
TRBJ2-3	18	-	TRBV3-1/TRBV3-2	-	CASSQDRVAWGRTDTQYF	TGTGCCAGCAGCCAAGATAGGGTAGCGTGGGGACGCACAGATACGCAGTATTTT
TRBJ1-1	15	-	TRBV7-9	-	CASSLGVGLFSEAFF	TGTGCCAGCAGCTTGGGGGTGGGGCTGTTCAGTGAAGCTTTCTTT
TRBJ2-3	10	-	TRBV29-1	once	CSVGDDTQYF	TGCAGCGTTGGGGACGATACGCAGTATTTT
TRBJ2-3	16	TRBD2	TRBV27	-	CASSRTSGVSTDTQYF	TGTGCCAGCAGTCGGACTAGCGGGGTGAGCACAGATACGCAGTATTTT
TRBJ1-1	13	-	TRBV2	-	CASSEESETEAFF	TGTGCCAGCAGTGAGGAGTCGGAAACTGAAGCTTTCTTT
TRBJ2-6	16	-	TRBV5-6	few	CASSLVYGSGANVLTF	TGTGCCAGCAGCTTGGTGTATGGTTCAGGGGCCAACGTCCTGACTTTC
TRBJ2-5	13	-	TRBV11-2	-	CASTRHGGEAQYF	TGTGCCAGCACCCGACATGGGGGAGAGGCCCAGTACTTC
TRBJ1-2	13	TRBD1	TRBV27	-	CASSLGTGSGYTF	TGTGCCAGCAGTTTAGGGACAGGGTCTGGCTACACCTTC
TRBJ1-3	14	-	TRBV14	-	CASSPGHSGNTIYF	TGTGCCAGCAGCCCCGGACACTCTGGAAACACCATATATTTT
TRBJ1-3	15	TRBD1	TRBV15	-	CATSRDQGVGNTIYF	TGTGCCACCAGCAGAGATCAGGGGGTTGGAAACACCATATATTTT